A single sample is the source of the 22 T cell receptor beta chains below, sequenced in a study of T cell repertoires in cytomegalovirus infection. The antigens for these receptors are not known. Via MiXCR, TCRdb re-called the reads, giving one row per CDR3 protein. The table lists a few hundred thousand distinct CDR3 sequences, more than 30% of them singletons. The sequences come from cultured PBMCs, collected from culture after CMV antigen stimulation. These receptors came from a human donor in good health (CMV status not recorded). Some clones in this sample may be carry-over from other donors' samples.

This clonotype was seen at least ten times. The gene calls are TRBV7-8 and TRBJ1-6; possibly TRBD1 for D (6 bases). The V gene lost 6 bases and the J gene lost 9 bases, with 15 bases spanning the gap. The length of the CDR3 is 14 residues. CDR1 and CDR2 (germline): SGHVS, FQNEAQ. CDR3 DNA sequence: TGTGCCAGCAGTAACGCAGGGGAAAGTTCACCCCTCCACTTT. The encoded protein is CASSNAGESSPLHF.

Remarks on this clonotype: A much larger clone sits a single nucleotide away, making a read error possible. The chain links TRBV7-9 to TRBJ2-2, with TRBD2 identical over 13 bases. Losses at the gene ends were 0 bases for V and 4 bases for J; bases not matched to a gene: 5. The CDR3 sequence is 18 residues long. Germline CDR1 is SEHNR and CDR2 is FQNEAQ (reference sequence). CDR3 nucleotide sequence: TGTGCCAGCAGCTTAGCTCTTAGACTAGCGGGAGGCACCGGGGAGCTGTTTTTT. Amino acids: CASSLALRLAGGTGELFF.

The rearrangement joins TRBV6-1 to TRBJ2-7; 9 bases line up with TRBD2. In germline, CDR1 is MNHNS, CDR2 SASEGT. J gave up 1 base and V 7 bases, and 8 bases lay outside the gene matches. The CDR3 extends over 15 amino acids. The CDR3 DNA sequence: TGTGCCAGCATTGCCGGGACTAGCCTTTCCTACGAGCAGTACTTC. Its translation: CASIAGTSLSYEQYF.

This clonotype was counted only a few times. The rearrangement links TRBV12-3 or TRBV12-4 to TRBJ2-3; no reliable D call. The CDR3 extends over 13 amino acids. V shed 8 bases and J shed 4 bases, with 13 bases lying between them. CDR3 coding DNA: TGTGCCAGCGCCTTTCGCCCCTCAGATACGCAGTATTTT. Protein sequence: CASAFRPSDTQYF.

The chain has TRBV12-3 or TRBV12-4 and TRBJ2-5; no firm D call. Trimming removed 4 bases from V and 2 bases from J, with 8 bases in between. The CDR3 spans 13 residues. CDR3 region: CASSWVRQETQYF. The CDR3 coding sequence is TGTGCCAGCAGTTGGGTCCGTCAAGAGACCCAGTACTTC.

V is TRBV11-1 and J is TRBJ2-7; D not resolved. CDR1 is SGHAT, CDR2 FQDESV, per germline (reference sequence). V lost 2 bases to trimming and J lost 3 bases, with 5 bases between them. CDR3 length: 12 amino acids. The CDR3 coding sequence is TGTGCCAGCAGCTTAATAAACTACGAGCAGTACTTC. Its protein is CASSLINYEQYF.

The rearrangement joins TRBV18 to TRBJ1-1, with 9 bases lining up with TRBD1. Germline V gene lookup returns CDR1 KGHSH and CDR2 LQKENI. V dropped 10 bases and J dropped 7; count of bases not matched to a gene: 13. The CDR3 extends over 14 amino acids. Here the CDR3 DNA reads TGTGCCATCCACGGACAGGGGCAAGGCGGTGAAGCTTTCTTT. Protein sequence: CAIHGQGQGGEAFF.

The chain has TRBV5-6 and TRBJ1-1; a possible D gene is TRBD1 (5 bases). The CDR3 covers 12 residues. Trimming stripped 5 bases from V and 4 bases from J, with 9 bases between. Germline CDR1 reads SGHDT; CDR2 reads YYEEEE. CDR3 in DNA: TGTGCCAGCAGTCAACAGGTCACTGAAGCTTTCTTT. It codes for CASSQQVTEAFF.

The chain couples TRBV7-9 to TRBJ2-3; weak D call: TRBD2 (5 bases). This CDR3 contains 13 residues. Germline values: CDR1 SEHNR, CDR2 FQNEAQ (reference sequence). Trimming left V 10 bases short and J 2 bases short, with 13 bases between. The CDR3 bases are TGTGCCACCGCGACGGGATCCACAGATACGCAGTATTTT. The encoded protein is CATATGSTDTQYF.

The DNA for the CDR3 is TGTGCCAGCAGTTTAGGTATTTCCTACGAGCAGTACTTC. Its translation: CASSLGISYEQYF. V is TRBV28 and J is TRBJ2-7; D not certain. Germline CDR1 is MDHEN and CDR2 is SYDVKM. Trimming shortened V by 2 bases and J by 1 base, and 6 bases separated the two germline ends. The CDR3 has 13 residues.

A few counts support this clonotype. The chain is built from TRBV7-2 and TRBJ2-5; D gene ambiguous. The CDR3 contains 15 residues. Per the germline V gene, CDR1 is SGHTA and CDR2 is FQGNSA. Trimming left V 0 bases short and J 2 bases short, with 10 bases between. The DNA for the CDR3 is TGTGCCAGCAGCTTAGCCGCAGGTGCTCAAGAGACCCAGTACTTC. The encoded protein is CASSLAAGAQETQYF. Supplemented by reference TRBV7-2 and TRBJ2-5, the full variable domain reads GAGVSQSPSNKVTEKGKDVELRCDPISGHTALYWYRQSLGQGLEFLIYFQGNSAPDKSGLPSDRFSAERTGGSVSTLTIQRTQQEDSAVYLCASSLAAGAQETQYFGPGTRLLVL.

This clonotype showed up just a few times. The chain links TRBV19 to TRBJ1-3; maybe TRBD1 (6 bases). This CDR3 comprises 16 residues. Trimming shortened V by 5 bases and J by 2 bases, and 16 bases separated the two germline ends. CDR1 and CDR2 (germline): LNHDA, SQIVND (reference sequence). The CDR3 protein is CASSPGHTSPGNTIYF. The DNA for the CDR3 is TGTGCCAGTAGTCCGGGACATACCAGCCCTGGAAACACCATATATTTT.

The chain couples TRBV6-5 to TRBJ1-6, with D perhaps TRBD1 (6 bases). V was shortened by 2 bases and J by 7 bases, with 15 bases between the two germline ends. Germline V CDR1 and CDR2: MNHEY, SVGAGI. The CDR3 consists of 16 residues. The CDR3 nucleotides are TGTGCCAGCAGTTACGGGGCAGGGGACTACAATTCACCCCTCCACTTT. As protein: CASSYGAGDYNSPLHF.

The chain has TRBV30 and TRBJ2-7; D may be TRBD2 (6 bases). This CDR3 has 16 residues. Germline V gives CDR1 GTSNPN, CDR2 SVGIG (reference sequence). The ends were cut back, 0 bases at V and 3 bases at J, with 18 bases in the middle. DNA of the CDR3: TGTGCCTGGAGTGTCTTGGGAGGTTTCCCGTACTACGAGCAGTACTTC. The encoded protein is CAWSVLGGFPYYEQYF.

The rearrangement uses TRBV6-5 and TRBJ1-1; the D is unclear. This CDR3 contains 13 residues. The germline V gene encodes CDR1 MNHEY and CDR2 SVGAGI. Trimming took 10 bases from V and 3 from J, leaving 15 bases between them. CDR3 sequence: CATSGFWDTEAFF. CDR3 nucleotides: TGTGCCACCTCCGGTTTTTGGGACACTGAAGCTTTCTTT.

This clonotype rates as medium-sized (0.01 to 0.1%). The chain has TRBV10-3 and TRBJ2-5; D possibly corresponds to TRBD2 (6 bases). This CDR3 is built from 15 residues. In germline, CDR1 is ENHRY, CDR2 SYGVKD. Trimming stripped 2 bases from V and 3 bases from J, with 13 bases between. Written as DNA, the CDR3 is TGTGCCATCAGTGAGGGAGGGGTGTTAGAAGAGACCCAGTACTTC. This encodes CAISEGGVLEETQYF.

This clonotype occurred many times. The V gene is TRBV29-1, the J gene TRBJ1-5, with D uncertain. This CDR3 is built from 13 residues. V lost 6 bases and J 1 base, leaving 10 bases between the germline ends. Germline CDR1 SQVTM, CDR2 ANQGSEA. The CDR3 DNA is TGCAGCGTCAAGGGAGACAGCAATCAGCCCCAGCATTTT. It codes for CSVKGDSNQPQHF. The complete variable domain, with remaining parts taken from reference TRBV29-1 and TRBJ1-5, reads SAVISQKPSRDICQRGTSLTIQCQVDSQVTMMFWYRQQPGQSLTLIATANQGSEATYESGFVIDKFPISRPNLTFSTLTVSNMSPEDSSIYLCSVKGDSNQPQHFGDGTRLSIL.

The V call is TRBV7-3, the J call TRBJ1-1; D might be TRBD1 (5 bases). Trimming removed 0 bases at V and 0 bases at J, with 8 bases between. The CDR3 contains 15 residues. The V gene's germline CDR1 is SGHTA and CDR2 FQGTGA. CDR3: CASSLTVGLNTEAFF. CDR3 DNA sequence: TGTGCCAGCAGCTTAACTGTGGGACTGAACACTGAAGCTTTCTTT.

The chain uses TRBV5-1 and TRBJ2-3; 7 nucleotides line up with TRBD1. The CDR3 loop spans 16 amino acids. J lost 1 base, V lost 1 base, and 6 bases had no gene match. CDR1 is SGHRS, CDR2 YFSETQ, per germline. The CDR3 reads CASSLTRQGGTDTQYF. The CDR3 DNA sequence: TGCGCCAGCAGCTTGACCAGACAGGGTGGCACAGATACGCAGTATTTT.

This clonotype was seen a single time. The rearrangement uses TRBV24-1 and TRBJ2-1; 8 positions match TRBD2. V trimming: 5 bases; J trimming: 4 bases; junction bases outside the gene matches: 3. The CDR3 length is 14 residues. The germline gives CDR1 KGHDR, CDR2 SFDVKD. CDR3 DNA: TGTGCCACCAGTGGCGGGACTAGATACAATGAGCAGTTCTTC. This translates into CATSGGTRYNEQFF.

This clonotype came up a few times. The chain is built from TRBV7-6 and TRBJ1-2; D gene unclear. CDR3 length: 12 residues. V shed 1 base and J shed 12 bases, with 12 bases lying between them. Germline-derived CDR1 and CDR2 are SGHVS and FNYEAQ. Written as DNA, the CDR3 is TGTGCCAGCAGCTTAGTGGAGGCAGACCACACCTTC. It encodes CASSLVEADHTF.

A word on this clonotype: Because the CDR3's place on the DNA is in doubt, the DNA is left out and the CDR3 is given as listed by TCRdb. The chain links TRBV7-4 to TRBJ2-5. CDR1 and CDR2 (germline): SGHVT, SQSDAQ. With termini counted, the CDR3 has 15 amino acids. The CDR3 sequence: CASSTSVRGQETQYF.